This section outlines one T cell receptor beta chain sequence together with its context. Its antigen is undetermined. With a much larger clone just one base away, this may be a read error. This entry comes from a study of tumor and adjacent non-tumor tissue in lung cancer. Study-wide background: Stage I to III disease affected 9 to 10 men and roughly 5 women aged roughly 31 to 85. On average, productive TCRbeta reads reached about 4.17 million per sample.

CDR3 length: 16 amino acids. From germline, CDR1 is MNHGY and CDR2 SVAAGI. The library came from three nested PCR rounds adapted from ARM-PCR protocols. One entry per CDR3 protein results from TCRdb running MiXCR on the multiplex PCR reads. The sample includes some 120,000 distinct CDR3 sequences, around three fifths of them seen just once. General study points: In normal lung, the top 100 clones were significantly more dominant than in tumor.

No cell sorting was done before RNA was extracted from the tissue. Between August and November 2014, newly diagnosed, chemotherapy-naive lung cancer patients underwent thoracic surgery in China. The sequence derives from a man aged 30 to 39 with non-small cell lung cancer. The chain combines TRBV6-9 with TRBJ2-5, with 10 bases identical to TRBD2. Material for sequencing was lung tumor tissue. The chain's CDR3 is CANSYSISGGPETQYF. The CDR3 DNA follows: TGTGCCAACAGTTACTCGATTAGCGGGGGGCCGGAGACCCAGTACTTC.